The 19 T cell receptor beta chains below were found in one sample sequenced in a study of cytotoxic CD8 clonotypes in ibrutinib-treated CLL. The data were produced by immunoSEQ multiplex PCR, yet TCRdb's version contains in-frame clones alone and is incomplete. The sample includes about 130,000 clones, around 84% of them seen just once. Source: PBMCs, taken after 24 months of ibrutinib treatment. The source is a human donor with chronic lymphocytic leukemia.

The chain links TRBV7-8 to TRBJ1-5; maybe TRBD1 (5 bases). The CDR3 totals 17 residues. The germline V and J ends were trimmed by 1 base and 0 bases, with 13 bases remaining between them. The germline CDR1 and CDR2 sequences are SGHVS and FQNEAQ. CDR3 bases: TGTGCCAGCAGCTTAGGAGCGACAGCCTATAGCAATCAGCCCCAGCATTTT. This codes for CASSLGATAYSNQPQHF.

V is TRBV19 and J is TRBJ2-1; D uncertain. Germline V gives CDR1 LNHDA, CDR2 SQIVND (reference sequence). CDR3 size: 13 residues. Trimming pared 2 bases from V and 4 bases from J, leaving 6 bases between. Written as DNA, the CDR3 is TGTGCCAGTAGTATATTCAAGTACAATGAGCAGTTCTTC. It specifies CASSIFKYNEQFF. Filled out from reference TRBV19 and TRBJ2-1, the complete variable domain reads DGGITQSPKYLFRKEGQNVTLSCEQNLNHDAMYWYRQDPGQGLRLIYYSQIVNDFQKGDIAEGYSVSREKKESFPLTVTSAQKNPTAFYLCASSIFKYNEQFFGPGTRLTVL.

The chain carries TRBV10-3 and TRBJ1-3; TRBD1 matches 7 bases. The length of the CDR3 is 20 residues. Germline assignment: CDR1 ENHRY and CDR2 SYGVKD. V shed 7 bases and J 3 bases; nucleotides not matched to a gene: 24. For the CDR3, the DNA is TGTGCCATCAAACCACAGGGGCCGCCACAGGGGACCTACAATGGAAACACCATATATTTT. Its translation is CAIKPQGPPQGTYNGNTIYF.

V usage is TRBV20-1 and J usage is TRBJ1-2; TRBD1 is a possible D gene (5 bases). CDR1 DFQATT and CDR2 SNEGSKA come from the germline V gene (reference sequence). This CDR3 is 11 amino acids long. With 6 bases removed from V and 8 bases from J, the gap between germline ends came to 13 bases. The CDR3 sequence is CSAPGTDGYTF. CDR3 bases: TGCAGTGCACCAGGGACGGACGGCTACACCTTC.

The chain employs TRBV18 and TRBJ2-5, with 8 bases aligning to TRBD1. The germline V gene has CDR1 KGHSH and CDR2 LQKENI. The CDR3 runs 14 residues. Trimming at V came to 3 bases and at J to 5 bases, leaving 5 bases not matched to a gene. This CDR3 is CASSPGQARETQYF. CDR3 nucleotides: TGTGCCAGCTCACCGGGACAGGCTCGGGAGACCCAGTACTTC.

The chain carries TRBV6-1 and TRBJ1-1; D not resolved. V was trimmed by 8 bases and J by 5 bases, leaving 12 bases between them. The CDR3 is made up of 12 amino acids. Germline CDR1 MNHNS, CDR2 SASEGT. DNA of the CDR3: TGTGCCAGCGCCGCCATTGGGACTGAAGCTTTCTTT. It translates to CASAAIGTEAFF.

This clone was detected once. CDR3 residues: CSVVTYRGRAGNTIYF. CDR3 nucleotide sequence: TGCAGCGTGGTGACCTACAGGGGACGGGCTGGAAACACCATATATTTT. The rearrangement links TRBV29-1 to TRBJ1-3, with 7 bases aligning to TRBD1. This CDR3 is 16 amino acids long. Germline CDR1 SQVTM, CDR2 ANQGSEA. V was clipped by 6 bases and J by 2 bases; unmatched bases: 13.

The J gene is TRBJ2-2, the V gene TRBV28; tentatively, D is TRBD2 (6 bases). The germline V and J ends were trimmed by 7 bases and 3 bases, with 18 bases remaining between them. CDR3 size: 16 residues. Per the germline V gene, CDR1 is MDHEN and CDR2 is SYDVKM. The CDR3 reads CASNPALAADTGELFF. DNA of the CDR3: TGTGCCAGCAACCCGGCACTAGCAGCCGACACCGGGGAGCTGTTTTTT. Complete variable domain (other parts from reference TRBV28 and TRBJ2-2): DVKVTQSSRYLVKRTGEKVFLECVQDMDHENMFWYRQDPGLGLRLIYFSYDVKMKEKGDIPEGYSVSREKKERFSLILESASTNQTSMYLCASNPALAADTGELFFGEGSRLTVL.

The rearrangement links TRBV5-4 to TRBJ1-1; 7 nucleotides line up with TRBD1. CDR3 size: 13 residues. The V gene end was trimmed by 7 bases and the J gene end by 5 bases; junction bases not matched to a gene: 8. Germline CDR1 SGHNT, CDR2 YYREEE (reference sequence). CDR3 amino acids: CASLRQGSTEAFF. In nucleotides, the CDR3 is TGTGCCAGCCTTAGACAGGGATCTACTGAAGCTTTCTTT.

This sequence joins TRBV19 and TRBJ1-5, with D possibly TRBD1 on 6 matching bases. Germline values: CDR1 LNHDA, CDR2 SQIVND (reference sequence). This CDR3 comprises 13 residues. Trimming cost V 6 bases and J 6 bases, with 12 bases left between them. The CDR3 here is CASSRGARQPQHF. CDR3 DNA: TGTGCCAGTAGCCGGGGGGCGCGTCAGCCCCAGCATTTT.

The genes are TRBV5-6 and TRBJ1-1, with a tentative D call TRBD1 (6 bases). V was trimmed by 4 bases and J by 0 bases, leaving 10 bases between them. Germline V gene lookup returns CDR1 SGHDT and CDR2 YYEEEE. The CDR3 has 14 residues. CDR3 nucleotide sequence: TGTGCCAGCAGCCGGGGGGGCCTGAACACTGAAGCTTTCTTT. Residues: CASSRGGLNTEAFF.

In this sample, this clone turned up once. The chain has TRBV20-1 and TRBJ2-7, with D possibly TRBD2 on 5 matching bases. The CDR3 spans 11 residues. The germline V and J ends were trimmed by 1 base and 4 bases, with 5 bases remaining between them. CDR1 is DFQATT and CDR2 is SNEGSKA in the germline V gene (reference sequence). The chain's CDR3 is CSARGGYEQYF. CDR3 in DNA: TGCAGTGCTAGAGGAGGGTACGAGCAGTACTTC.

This clone has only a few counts. The chain is built from TRBV2 and TRBJ1-1, with D possibly being TRBD1 (5 bases). V was cut by 6 bases and J by 2 bases, with 10 bases left in between. This CDR3 has 13 residues. Germline V gene sequence: CDR1 SNHLY, CDR2 FYNNEI. CDR3 nucleotides: TGTGCCAGCAGGGGGGAACTTAACACTGAAGCTTTCTTT. It codes for CASRGELNTEAFF.

The chain has TRBV9 and TRBJ1-1; 9 positions agree with TRBD1. Per the germline V gene, CDR1 is SGDLS and CDR2 is YYNGEE. The CDR3 spans 14 residues. J was trimmed by 4 bases and V by 3 bases; bases with no gene match: 4. The CDR3 region has the DNA TGTGCCAGCAGCGCACAGGGGGCAGCCACTGAAGCTTTCTTT. Translated, it gives CASSAQGAATEAFF.

The genes are TRBV19 and TRBJ2-4; D remains ambiguous. Trimming removed 6 bases from V and 8 bases from J, with 14 bases in between. In germline, CDR1 is LNHDA, CDR2 SQIVND (reference sequence). This CDR3 has 13 amino acids. CDR3 residues: CASRSPPGDIQYF. The CDR3 DNA reads as TGTGCCAGTAGATCCCCCCCCGGTGACATTCAGTACTTC.

The V and J genes are TRBV27 and TRBJ2-7; TRBD2 agrees at 13 bases. The CDR3 consists of 14 residues. Trimming at V came to 6 bases and at J to 5 bases, leaving 4 bases not matched to a gene. Germline V lookup: CDR1 MNHEY, CDR2 SMNVEV (reference sequence). CDR3 bases: TGTGCCAGCAGCGGACTAGCGGGGGACGACGAGCAGTACTTC. It encodes CASSGLAGDDEQYF.

The chain joins TRBV6-5 to TRBJ2-6; TRBD1 might be the D (6 bases). This CDR3 has 15 residues. In germline, CDR1 is MNHEY, CDR2 SVGAGI. The V end was cut by 6 bases, the J end by 0 bases, with 9 bases between. The CDR3 loop reads CASRETGSGANVLTF. CDR3 nucleotides: TGTGCCAGCAGGGAGACAGGCTCTGGGGCCAACGTCCTGACTTTC.

This chain connects TRBV21-1 to TRBJ2-5. TRBV21-1 is a documented pseudogene. This CDR3 spans 14 amino acids. This CDR3 reads CASSKLPGAETQYF. The CDR3 DNA reads TGTGCCAGCAGCAAACTTCCGGGGGCGGAGACCCAGTACTTC.

V and J are TRBV7-9 and TRBJ1-4; D perhaps matches TRBD1 (5 bases). The V gene's germline CDR1 is SEHNR and CDR2 FQNEAQ (reference sequence). V lost 7 bases and J 8 bases, leaving 14 bases between the germline ends. The CDR3 covers 13 residues. In DNA, the CDR3 is TGTGCCAGCACGTTGCGGGGCGGAGAAAAACTGTTTTTT. Protein product: CASTLRGGEKLFF.